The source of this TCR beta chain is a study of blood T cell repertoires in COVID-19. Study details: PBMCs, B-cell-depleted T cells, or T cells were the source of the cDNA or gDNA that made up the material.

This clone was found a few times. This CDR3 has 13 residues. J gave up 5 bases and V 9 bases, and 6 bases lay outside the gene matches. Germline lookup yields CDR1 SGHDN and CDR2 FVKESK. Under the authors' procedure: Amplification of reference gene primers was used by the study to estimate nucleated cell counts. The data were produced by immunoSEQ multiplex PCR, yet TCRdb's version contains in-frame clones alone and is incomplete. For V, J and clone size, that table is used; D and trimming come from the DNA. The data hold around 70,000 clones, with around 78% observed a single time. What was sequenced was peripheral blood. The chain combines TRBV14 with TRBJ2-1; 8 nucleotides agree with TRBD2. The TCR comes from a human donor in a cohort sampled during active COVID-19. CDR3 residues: CASRTSPDNEQFF. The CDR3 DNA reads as TGTGCCAGTCGGACTAGCCCAGACAATGAGCAGTTCTTC.